This T cell receptor beta chain was identified during a study of chemoradiotherapy in HPV16-positive cancers. Study observations and caveats: During treatment, candidate HPV-specific clones and E7-related motifs expanded in tumor. Better recurrence-free survival went with HPV-responsive T-cell expansion in HPV16-positive patients.

Over chemoradiotherapy, repertoires were sampled more than once. Per germline, CDR1 SGHDT and CDR2 YYEEEE. The CDR3 totals 14 residues. Between the trimmed V and J ends, which lost 4 bases and 3 bases, there was a span of 13 bases. Clones were read by immunoSEQ multiplex PCR, and TCRdb kept only the in-frame ones, dropping some. The sample shows 7,500 to 8,000 clones, around nine tenths of them seen only once. Points on this clone: Its specificity is not known.

V and J are TRBV5-6 and TRBJ1-1; D is uncertain. The sample in question was tumor tissue, obtained from a patient who underwent chemoradiotherapy. The sequence derives from a human donor with HPV-associated anogenital cancer. The CDR3 spells CASSTKRTDTEAFF. CDR3 nucleotides: TGTGCCAGCAGCACTAAGAGGACCGACACTGAAGCTTTCTTT.